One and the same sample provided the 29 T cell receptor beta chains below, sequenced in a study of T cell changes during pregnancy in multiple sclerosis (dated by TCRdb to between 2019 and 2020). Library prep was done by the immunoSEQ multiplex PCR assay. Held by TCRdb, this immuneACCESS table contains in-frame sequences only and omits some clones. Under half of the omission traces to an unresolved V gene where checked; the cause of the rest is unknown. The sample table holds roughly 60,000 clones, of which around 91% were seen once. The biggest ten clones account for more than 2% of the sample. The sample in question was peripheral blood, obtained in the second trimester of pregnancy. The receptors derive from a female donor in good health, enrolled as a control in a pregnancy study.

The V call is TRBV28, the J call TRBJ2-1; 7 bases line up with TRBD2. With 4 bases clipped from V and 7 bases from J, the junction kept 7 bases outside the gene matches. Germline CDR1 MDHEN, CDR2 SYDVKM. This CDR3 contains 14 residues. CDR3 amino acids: CASSSGGSLNEQFF. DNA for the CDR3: TGTGCCAGCAGTTCGGGCGGGAGCCTAAATGAGCAGTTCTTC.

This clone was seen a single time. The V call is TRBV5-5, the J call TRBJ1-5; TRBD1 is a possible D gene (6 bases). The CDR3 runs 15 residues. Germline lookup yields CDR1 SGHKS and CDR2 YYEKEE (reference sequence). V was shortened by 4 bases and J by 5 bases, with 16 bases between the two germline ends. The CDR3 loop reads CASSREGTYHQPQHF. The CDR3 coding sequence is TGTGCCAGCAGCCGGGAGGGGACATACCATCAGCCCCAGCATTTT.

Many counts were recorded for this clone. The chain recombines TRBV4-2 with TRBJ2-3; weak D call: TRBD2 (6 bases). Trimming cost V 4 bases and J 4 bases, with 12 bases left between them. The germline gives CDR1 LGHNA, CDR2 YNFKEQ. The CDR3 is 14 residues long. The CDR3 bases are TGTGCCAGCAGCCCCCGACTAGAACCAGATACGCAGTATTTT. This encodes CASSPRLEPDTQYF.

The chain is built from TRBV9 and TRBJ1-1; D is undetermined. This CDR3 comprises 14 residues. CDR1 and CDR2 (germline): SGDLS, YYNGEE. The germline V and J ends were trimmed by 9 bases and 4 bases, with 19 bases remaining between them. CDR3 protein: CATSPFWGGTEAFF. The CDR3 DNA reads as TGTGCCACCAGTCCATTTTGGGGAGGCACTGAAGCTTTCTTT.

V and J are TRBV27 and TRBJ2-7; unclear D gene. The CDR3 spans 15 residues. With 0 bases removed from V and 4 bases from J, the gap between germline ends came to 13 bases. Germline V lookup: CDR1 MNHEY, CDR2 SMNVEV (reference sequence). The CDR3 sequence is CASSLSISERYEQYF. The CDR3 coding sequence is TGTGCCAGCAGTTTATCGATATCCGAGCGTTACGAGCAGTACTTC.

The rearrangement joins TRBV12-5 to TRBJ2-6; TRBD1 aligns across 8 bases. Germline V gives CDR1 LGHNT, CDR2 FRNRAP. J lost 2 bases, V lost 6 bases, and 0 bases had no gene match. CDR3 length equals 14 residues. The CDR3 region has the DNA TGTGCTAGTGGACAGGGGGCTGGGGCCAACGTCCTGACTTTC. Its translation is CASGQGAGANVLTF.

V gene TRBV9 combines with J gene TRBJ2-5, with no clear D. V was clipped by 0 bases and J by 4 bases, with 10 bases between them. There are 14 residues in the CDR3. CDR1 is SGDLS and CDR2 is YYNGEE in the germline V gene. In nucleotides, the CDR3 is TGTGCCAGCAGCGTAGGGCCCAGCGCAGAGACCCAGTACTTC. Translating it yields CASSVGPSAETQYF.

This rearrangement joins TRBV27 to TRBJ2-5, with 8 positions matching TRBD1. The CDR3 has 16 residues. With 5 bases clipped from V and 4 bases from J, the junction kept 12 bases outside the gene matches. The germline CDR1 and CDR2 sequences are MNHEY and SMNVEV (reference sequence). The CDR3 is CASSPLNRGERETQYF. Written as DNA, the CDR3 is TGTGCCAGCAGTCCTTTAAACAGGGGGGAGCGAGAGACCCAGTACTTC.

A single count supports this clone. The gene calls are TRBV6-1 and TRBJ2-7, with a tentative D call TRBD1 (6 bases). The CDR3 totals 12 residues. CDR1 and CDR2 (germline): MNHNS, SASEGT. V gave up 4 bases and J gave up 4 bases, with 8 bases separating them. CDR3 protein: CASSVQGYEQYF. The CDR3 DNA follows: TGTGCCAGCAGTGTTCAGGGGTACGAGCAGTACTTC.

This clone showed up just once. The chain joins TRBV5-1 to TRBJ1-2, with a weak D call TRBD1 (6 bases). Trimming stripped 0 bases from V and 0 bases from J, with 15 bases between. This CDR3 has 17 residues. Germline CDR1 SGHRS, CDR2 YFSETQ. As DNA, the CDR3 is TGCGCCAGCAGCTTGGGGGACGGCAGGGGAGCTAACTATGGCTACACCTTC. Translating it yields CASSLGDGRGANYGYTF.

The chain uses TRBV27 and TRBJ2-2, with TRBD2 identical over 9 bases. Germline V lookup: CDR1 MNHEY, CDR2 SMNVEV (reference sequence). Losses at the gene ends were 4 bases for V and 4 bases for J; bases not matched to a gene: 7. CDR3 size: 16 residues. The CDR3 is CASSWAAGGATGELFF. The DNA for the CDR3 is TGTGCCAGCAGTTGGGCTGCGGGAGGGGCCACCGGGGAGCTGTTTTTT.

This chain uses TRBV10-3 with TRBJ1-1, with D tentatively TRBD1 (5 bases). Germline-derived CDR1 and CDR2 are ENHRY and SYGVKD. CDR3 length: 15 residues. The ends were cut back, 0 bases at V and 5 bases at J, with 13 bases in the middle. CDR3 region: CAISESGQGGTEAFF. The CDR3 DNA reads TGTGCCATCAGTGAGTCGGGTCAGGGAGGGACTGAAGCTTTCTTT.

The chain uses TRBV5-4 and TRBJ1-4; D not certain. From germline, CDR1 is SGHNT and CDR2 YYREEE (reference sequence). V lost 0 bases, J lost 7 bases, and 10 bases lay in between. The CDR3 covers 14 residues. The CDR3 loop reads CASSLDGSGEKLFF. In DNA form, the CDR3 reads TGTGCCAGCAGCTTGGATGGCTCTGGTGAAAAACTGTTTTTT.

The CDR3 bases are TGTGCCAGCTCACCGGCGGGGGTTTTTGAAGCTTTCTTT. The encoded protein is CASSPAGVFEAFF. The chain combines TRBV18 with TRBJ1-1; possible D gene TRBD1, 5 bases. Between the trimmed V and J ends, which lost 3 bases and 7 bases, there was a span of 12 bases. CDR1 KGHSH and CDR2 LQKENI come from the germline V gene. This CDR3 has 13 residues.

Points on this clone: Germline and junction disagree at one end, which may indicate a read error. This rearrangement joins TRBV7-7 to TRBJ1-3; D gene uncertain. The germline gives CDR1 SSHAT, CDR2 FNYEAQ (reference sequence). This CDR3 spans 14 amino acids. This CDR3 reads CASSLDQTGNTIYF. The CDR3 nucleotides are TGTGCTAGCAGCTTAGACCAAACAGGAAACACCATATATTTT.

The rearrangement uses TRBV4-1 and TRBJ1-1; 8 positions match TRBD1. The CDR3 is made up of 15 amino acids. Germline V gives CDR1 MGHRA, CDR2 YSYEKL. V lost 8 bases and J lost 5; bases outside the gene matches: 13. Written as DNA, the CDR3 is TGCGCCAGCGGGCAGGACGACGGGACAGGAACTGAAGCTTTCTTT. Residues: CASGQDDGTGTEAFF.

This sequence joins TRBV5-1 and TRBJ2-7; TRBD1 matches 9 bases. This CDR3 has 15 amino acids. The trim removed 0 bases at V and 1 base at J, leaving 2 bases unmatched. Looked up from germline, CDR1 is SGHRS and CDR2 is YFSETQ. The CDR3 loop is CASSLAGTGSYEQYF. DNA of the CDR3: TGCGCCAGCAGCTTGGCCGGGACAGGGTCCTACGAGCAGTACTTC.

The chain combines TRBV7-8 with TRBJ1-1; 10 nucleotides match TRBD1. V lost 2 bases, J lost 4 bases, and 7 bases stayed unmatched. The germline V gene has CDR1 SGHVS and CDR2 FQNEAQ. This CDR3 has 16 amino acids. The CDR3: CASSLSRDRGSTEAFF. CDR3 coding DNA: TGTGCCAGCAGCTTATCCAGGGACAGGGGTAGCACTGAAGCTTTCTTT.

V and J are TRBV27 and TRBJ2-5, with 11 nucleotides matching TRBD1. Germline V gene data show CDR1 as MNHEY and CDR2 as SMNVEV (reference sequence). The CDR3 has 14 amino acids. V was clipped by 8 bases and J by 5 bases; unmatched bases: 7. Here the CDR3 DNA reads TGTGCCAGCCGTCGGGACAGGGGGTTGGAGACCCAGTACTTC. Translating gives CASRRDRGLETQYF.

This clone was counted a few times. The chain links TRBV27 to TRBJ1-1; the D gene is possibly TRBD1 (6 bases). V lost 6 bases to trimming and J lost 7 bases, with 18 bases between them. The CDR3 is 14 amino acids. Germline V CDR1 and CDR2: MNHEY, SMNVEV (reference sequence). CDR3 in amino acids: CASRSRGTGNEAFF. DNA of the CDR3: TGTGCCAGCAGGTCACGCGGTACAGGGAATGAAGCTTTCTTT.

CDR3 sequence (DNA): TGTGCCAGCAGCTTTGGCAGCGCCTACGAGCAGTACTTC. Translating gives CASSFGSAYEQYF. The chain couples TRBV5-4 to TRBJ2-7; D gene unclear. Germline values: CDR1 SGHNT, CDR2 YYREEE (reference sequence). The CDR3 is 13 amino acids. V lost 2 bases to trimming and J lost 2 bases, with 8 bases between them.

Here the CDR3 reads CASSLAWTGGEQYF. CDR3 DNA sequence: TGTGCCAGCAGCTTAGCTTGGACCGGGGGAGAGCAGTACTTC. The V call is TRBV7-2, the J call TRBJ2-7, with D possibly TRBD2 on 6 matching bases. Trimming left V 0 bases short and J 7 bases short, with 13 bases between. The CDR3 is 14 residues long. Germline CDR1 SGHTA, CDR2 FQGNSA.

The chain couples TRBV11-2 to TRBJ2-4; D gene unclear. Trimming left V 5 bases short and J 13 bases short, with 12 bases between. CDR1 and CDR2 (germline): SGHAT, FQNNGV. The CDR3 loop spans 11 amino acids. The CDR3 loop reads CASSPTGSQYF. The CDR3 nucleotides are TGTGCCAGCAGCCCGACCGGGTCGCAGTACTTC.

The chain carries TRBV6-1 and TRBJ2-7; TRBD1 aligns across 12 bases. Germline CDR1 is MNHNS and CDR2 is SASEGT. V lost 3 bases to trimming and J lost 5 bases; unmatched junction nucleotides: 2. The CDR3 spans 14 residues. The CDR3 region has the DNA TGTGCCAGCAGTGACGGGACAGGGGGCGACGAGCAGTACTTC. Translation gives CASSDGTGGDEQYF.

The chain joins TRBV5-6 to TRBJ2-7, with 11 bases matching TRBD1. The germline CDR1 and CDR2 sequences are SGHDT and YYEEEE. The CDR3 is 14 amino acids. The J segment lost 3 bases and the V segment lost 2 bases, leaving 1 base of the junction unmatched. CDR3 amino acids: CASSFGTGGYEQYF. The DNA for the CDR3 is TGTGCCAGCAGCTTCGGGACAGGGGGCTACGAGCAGTACTTC.

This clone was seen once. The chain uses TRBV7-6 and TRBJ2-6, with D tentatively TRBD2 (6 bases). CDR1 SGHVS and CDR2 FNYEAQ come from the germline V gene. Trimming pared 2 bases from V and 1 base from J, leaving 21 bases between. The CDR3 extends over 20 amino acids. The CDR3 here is CASSLRSWAGRNSGANVLTF. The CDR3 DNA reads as TGTGCCAGCAGCTTAAGGTCCTGGGCAGGGAGGAATTCTGGGGCCAACGTCCTGACTTTC.

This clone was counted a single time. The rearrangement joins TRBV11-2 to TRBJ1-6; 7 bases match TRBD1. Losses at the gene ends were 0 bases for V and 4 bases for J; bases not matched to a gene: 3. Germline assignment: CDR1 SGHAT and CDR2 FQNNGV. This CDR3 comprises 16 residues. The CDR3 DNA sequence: TGTGCCAGCAGCTTAGAGGCAGGGGGATATAATTCACCCCTCCACTTT. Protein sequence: CASSLEAGGYNSPLHF.

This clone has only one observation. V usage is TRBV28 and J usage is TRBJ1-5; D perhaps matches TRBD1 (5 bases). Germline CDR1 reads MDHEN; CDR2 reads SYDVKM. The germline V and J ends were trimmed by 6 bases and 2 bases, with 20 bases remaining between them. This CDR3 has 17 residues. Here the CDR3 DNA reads TGTGCCAGCAGGCCCAGTTACTCCGGGGGTCGCAATCAGCCCCAGCATTTT. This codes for CASRPSYSGGRNQPQHF.

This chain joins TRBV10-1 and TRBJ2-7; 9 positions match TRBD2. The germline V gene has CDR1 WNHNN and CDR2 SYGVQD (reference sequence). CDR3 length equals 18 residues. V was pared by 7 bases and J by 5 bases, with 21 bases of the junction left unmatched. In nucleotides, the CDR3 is TGCGCCAGCAAAAGTCTAGTGGCTAGCGGGATCCGGGGACACGAGCAGTACTTC. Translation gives CASKSLVASGIRGHEQYF.